This TCR beta chain was retrieved from a study of blood T cell repertoires in COVID-19. Profiled with immunoSEQ multiplex PCR; TCRdb holds only in-frame clones, not every one. The table lists about 71,000 clones, 82% of them singletons, with about 13% in the top ten. The CDR3 spans 15 residues. V was clipped by 5 bases and J by 4 bases; unmatched bases: 7. CDR1 and CDR2 from the germline V gene are SEHNR and FQNEAQ (reference sequence). The specimen sequenced was peripheral blood. This chain uses TRBV7-9 with TRBJ2-2; TRBD1 matches at 7 bases. The TCR originated in an elderly woman with acute or convalescent COVID-19. The CDR3 sequence is CASSAVTGTTGELFF. CDR3 nucleotide sequence: TGTGCCAGCAGCGCAGTGACAGGGACCACCGGGGAGCTGTTTTTT. The complete variable domain, with remaining parts taken from reference TRBV7-9 and TRBJ2-2, reads DTGVSQNPRHKITKRGQNVTFRCDPISEHNRLYWYRQTLGQGPEFLTYFQNEAQLEKSRLLSDRFSAERPKGSFSTLEIQRTEQGDSAMYLCASSAVTGTTGELFFGEGSRLTVL.